This T cell receptor beta chain was sequenced in a study of OX40 agonist ivuxolimab in advanced cancers. Profiling relied on immunoSEQ multiplex PCR, and the TCRdb table lists in-frame clones only, not all of them. The table includes around 52,000 clones, approximately 83% detected once. V lost 1 base and J 5 bases, leaving 16 bases between the germline ends. The CDR3 consists of 16 residues. CDR1 and CDR2 (germline): SGHDT, YYEEEE. As for this clone: What it binds is unknown.

Study-level points and caveats: Within 6 weeks, CD4+ and CD8+ blood T cells expanded clonally at 0.1 to 3.0 mg/kg.

The starting material was CD4+ or CD8+ T cells sorted from blood, obtained in a trial of the OX40 agonist ivuxolimab. The chain uses TRBV5-6 and TRBJ2-1; maybe TRBD1 (5 bases). This clonotype was sampled from an adult with an advanced solid tumor such as melanoma, head and neck, liver or kidney cancer. This CDR3 reads CASSLWLGAANNEQFF. CDR3 DNA: TGTGCCAGCAGCTTGTGGCTTGGGGCCGCTAACAATGAGCAGTTCTTC.